These 5 T cell receptor beta chains were all obtained from the same sample, sequenced in a study of cytomegalovirus exposure and HLA in healthy donors. PCR primers comprised 60 Vbeta and 13 Jbeta primers. The protocol was immunoSEQ multiplex PCR, while the TCRdb copy is restricted to in-frame clones and leaves out a portion. The repertoire includes approximately 110,000 clones, 15% to 17% of them detected once, and roughly 2% sits in the top ten. The specimen sequenced was PBMCs. The receptors originated from a woman aged 18-29 years in good health and CMV-seronegative.

The chain links TRBV9 to TRBJ1-6; D is undetermined. Germline loops: CDR1 SGDLS, CDR2 YYNGEE. The CDR3 runs to 13 residues. V gave up 4 bases and J gave up 6 bases, with 8 bases separating them. The CDR3 protein is CASSPRLNSPLHF. CDR3 coding DNA: TGTGCCAGCAGCCCCCGACTTAATTCACCCCTCCACTTT.

The table lists this clone with a few counts. The rearrangement joins TRBV13 to TRBJ1-1; tentatively, D is TRBD1 (6 bases). V was shortened by 5 bases and J by 6 bases, with 16 bases between the two germline ends. The CDR3 has 14 amino acids. CDR1 and CDR2 (germline): PRHDT, FYEKMQ (reference sequence). CDR3 nucleotide sequence: TGTGCCAGCAGCCCAAGAGACAGGATCGCTGAAGCTTTCTTT. It is translated as CASSPRDRIAEAFF.

The CDR3 region is CASSPGTNQPQHF. The DNA of the CDR3 is TGTGCCAGCAGCCCTGGGACAAATCAGCCCCAGCATTTT. The chain is built from TRBV6-5 and TRBJ1-5, with D tentatively TRBD1 (6 bases). V shed 6 bases and J shed 4 bases, with 10 bases lying between them. This CDR3 region has 13 residues. CDR1 and CDR2 from the germline V gene are MNHEY and SVGAGI.

The sample holds a few counts of this clone. The V gene is TRBV5-8, the J gene TRBJ1-5, with D hard to call. The CDR3 consists of 15 residues. Germline loops: CDR1 SGHTS, CDR2 YDEGEE. V gave up 0 bases and J gave up 0 bases, with 7 bases separating them. CDR3 DNA: TGTGCCAGCAGCTTGGGTAGTTATAGCAATCAGCCCCAGCATTTT. Its translation: CASSLGSYSNQPQHF.

The chain recombines TRBV2 with TRBJ2-5, with 8 bases matching TRBD1. The CDR3 has 13 amino acids. The germline V gene has CDR1 SNHLY and CDR2 FYNNEI. Losses at the gene ends were 6 bases for V and 4 bases for J; bases not matched to a gene: 4. CDR3: CASRVTGGETQYF. The CDR3 coding sequence is TGTGCCAGCAGGGTAACAGGGGGAGAGACCCAGTACTTC. The whole variable domain, filled in from reference TRBV2 and TRBJ2-5, reads EPEVTQTPSHQVTQMGQEVILRCVPISNHLYFYWYRQILGQKVEFLVSFYNNEISEKSEIFDDQFSVERPDGSNFTLKIRSTKLEDSAMYFCASRVTGGETQYFGPGTRLLVL.